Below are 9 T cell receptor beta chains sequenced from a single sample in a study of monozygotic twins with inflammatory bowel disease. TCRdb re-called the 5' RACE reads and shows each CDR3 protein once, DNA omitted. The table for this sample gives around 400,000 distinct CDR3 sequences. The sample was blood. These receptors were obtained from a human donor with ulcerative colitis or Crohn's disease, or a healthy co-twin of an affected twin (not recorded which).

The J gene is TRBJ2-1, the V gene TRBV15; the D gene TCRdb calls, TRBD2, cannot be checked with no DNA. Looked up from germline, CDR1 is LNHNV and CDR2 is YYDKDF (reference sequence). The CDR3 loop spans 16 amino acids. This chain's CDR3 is CATSTLAGGSYNEQFF.

CDR3 amino acids: CASSQAAGASYEQYF. The rearrangement uses TRBV3-1 and TRBJ2-7; absent DNA, TCRdb's TRBD1 call cannot be checked. Germline values: CDR1 LGHDT, CDR2 YNNKEL (reference sequence). This CDR3 region has 15 residues.

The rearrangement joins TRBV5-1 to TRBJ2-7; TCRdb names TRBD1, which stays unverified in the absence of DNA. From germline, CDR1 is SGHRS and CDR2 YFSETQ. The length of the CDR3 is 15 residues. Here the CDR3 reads CASSLSGPGGYEQYF.

CDR3 amino acids: CSVALGQFAVLAGASSYEQYF. V is TRBV29-1 and J is TRBJ2-7; lacking DNA, the TRBD2 call made by TCRdb goes unchecked. Germline values: CDR1 SQVTM, CDR2 ANQGSEA. The CDR3 consists of 21 residues.

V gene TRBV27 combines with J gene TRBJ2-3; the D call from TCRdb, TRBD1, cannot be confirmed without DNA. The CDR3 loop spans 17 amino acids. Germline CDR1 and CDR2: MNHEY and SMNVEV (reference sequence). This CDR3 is CASSLSRGRAGTDTQYF.

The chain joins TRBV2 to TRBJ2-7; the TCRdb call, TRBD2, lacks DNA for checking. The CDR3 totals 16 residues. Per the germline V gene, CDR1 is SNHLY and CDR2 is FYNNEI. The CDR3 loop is CASTLTSGSTSYEQYF.

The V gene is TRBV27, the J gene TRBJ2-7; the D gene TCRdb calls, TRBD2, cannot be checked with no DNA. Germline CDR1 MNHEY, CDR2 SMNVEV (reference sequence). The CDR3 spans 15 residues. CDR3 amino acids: CASRILAGGPYEQYF.

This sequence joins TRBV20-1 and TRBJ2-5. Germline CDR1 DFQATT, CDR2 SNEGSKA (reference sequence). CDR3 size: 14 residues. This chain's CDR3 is CSARDPSKGETQYF.

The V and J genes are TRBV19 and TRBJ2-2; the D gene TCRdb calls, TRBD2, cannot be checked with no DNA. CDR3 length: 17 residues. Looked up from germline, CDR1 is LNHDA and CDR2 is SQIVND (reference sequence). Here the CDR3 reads CASSTFYSGSRVGELFF.